This TCR beta chain stems from a study of Graves' ophthalmopathy and Graves' hyperthyroidism. Study conclusions and caveats: Blood shared most expanded thyroid clonotypes above 0.001 frequency.

The CDR3 has 14 amino acids. V was clipped by 7 bases and J by 0 bases, with 12 bases between them. Germline CDR1 and CDR2: SNHLY and FYNNEI. This clonotype appeared many times. Antigen specificity is unknown. RNA served as the template for amplifying TCR beta CDR3 regions. First-round RT-PCR with HTBI primers preceded a second-round multiplex PCR. TCRdb ran MiXCR on the multiplex PCR reads and lists one entry per CDR3 protein. The sample has roughly 480,000 distinct CDR3 sequences; over 13% are singletons. Under 3 months in duration, the ophthalmopathy in affected donors had moderate-to-severe activity, CAS ≥3 and NOSPECS ≥4. Isolation of PBMCs was performed using 8 to 10 ml of fresh peripheral blood.

The clonotype comes from a woman in her 30s with Graves' ophthalmopathy. The sample taken for sequencing was blood. V gene TRBV2 combines with J gene TRBJ1-1; D is possibly TRBD1 (6 bases). CDR3 sequence (DNA): TGTGCCAGCACCGGGGGCCAGATGAACACTGAAGCTTTCTTT. It translates to CASTGGQMNTEAFF. Using reference TRBV2 and TRBJ1-1 for the parts outside the CDR3, the full variable domain is EPEVTQTPSHQVTQMGQEVILRCVPISNHLYFYWYRQILGQKVEFLVSFYNNEISEKSEIFDDQFSVERPDGSNFTLKIRSTKLEDSAMYFCASTGGQMNTEAFFGQGTRLTVV.